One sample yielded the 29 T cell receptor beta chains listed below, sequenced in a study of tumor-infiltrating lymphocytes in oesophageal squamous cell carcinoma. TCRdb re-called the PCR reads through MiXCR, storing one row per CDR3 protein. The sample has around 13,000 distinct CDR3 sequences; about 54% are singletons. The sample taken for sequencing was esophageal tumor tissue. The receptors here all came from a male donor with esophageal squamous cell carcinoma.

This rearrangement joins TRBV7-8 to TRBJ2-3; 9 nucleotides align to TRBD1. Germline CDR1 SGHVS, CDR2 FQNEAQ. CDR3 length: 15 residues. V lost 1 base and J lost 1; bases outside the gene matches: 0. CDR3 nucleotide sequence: TGTGCCAGCAGCTTAGGACAGGGGGGCACAGATACGCAGTATTTT. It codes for CASSLGQGGTDTQYF.

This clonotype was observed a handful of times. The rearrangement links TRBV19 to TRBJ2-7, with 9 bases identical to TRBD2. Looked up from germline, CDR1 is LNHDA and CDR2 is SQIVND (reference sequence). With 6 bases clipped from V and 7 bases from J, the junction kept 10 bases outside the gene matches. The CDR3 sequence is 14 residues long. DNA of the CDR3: TGTGCCAGTAGGGGCGGGAGGGTTTACAATGAGCAGTACTTC. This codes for CASRGGRVYNEQYF.

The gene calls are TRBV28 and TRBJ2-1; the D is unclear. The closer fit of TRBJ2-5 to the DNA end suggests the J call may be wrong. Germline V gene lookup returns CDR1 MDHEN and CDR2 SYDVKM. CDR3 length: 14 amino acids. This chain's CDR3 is CASSLAGPQETQYF. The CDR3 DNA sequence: TGTGCCAGCAGTTTAGCCGGGCCTCAAGAGACCCAGTACTTC.

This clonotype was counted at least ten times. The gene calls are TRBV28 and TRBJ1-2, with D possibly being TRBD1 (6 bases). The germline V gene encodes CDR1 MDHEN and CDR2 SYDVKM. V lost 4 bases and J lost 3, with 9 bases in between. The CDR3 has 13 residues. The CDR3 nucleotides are TGTGCCAGCAGTTCACAGGGTTACTATGGCTACACCTTC. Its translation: CASSSQGYYGYTF.

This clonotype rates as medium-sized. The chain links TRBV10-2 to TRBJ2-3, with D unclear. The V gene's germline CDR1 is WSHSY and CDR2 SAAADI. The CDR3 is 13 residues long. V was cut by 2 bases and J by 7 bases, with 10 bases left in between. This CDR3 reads CASSEQIRYTQYF. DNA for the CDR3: TGCGCCAGCAGTGAGCAGATCAGGTATACGCAGTATTTT.

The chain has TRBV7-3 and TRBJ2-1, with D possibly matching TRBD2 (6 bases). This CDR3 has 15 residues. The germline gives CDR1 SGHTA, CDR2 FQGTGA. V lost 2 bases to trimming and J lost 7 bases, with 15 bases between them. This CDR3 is CASSLYSGEGNEQFF. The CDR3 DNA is TGTGCCAGCAGCTTATATTCGGGAGAAGGGAATGAGCAGTTCTTC.

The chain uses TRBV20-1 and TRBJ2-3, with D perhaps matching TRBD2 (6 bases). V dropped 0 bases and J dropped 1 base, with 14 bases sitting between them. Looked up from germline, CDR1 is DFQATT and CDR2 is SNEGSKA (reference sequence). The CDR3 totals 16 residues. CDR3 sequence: CSARDLRSSGTDTQYF. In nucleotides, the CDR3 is TGCAGTGCTAGAGATCTTCGGTCTAGCGGCACAGATACGCAGTATTTT.

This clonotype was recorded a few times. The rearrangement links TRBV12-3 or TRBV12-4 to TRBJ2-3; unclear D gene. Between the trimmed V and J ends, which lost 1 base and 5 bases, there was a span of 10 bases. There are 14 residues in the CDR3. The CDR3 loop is CASSLVAVEDTQYF. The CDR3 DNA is TGTGCCAGCAGTTTAGTTGCGGTAGAAGATACGCAGTATTTT.

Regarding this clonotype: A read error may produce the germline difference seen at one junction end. Here the CDR3 reads CSVAIKGTGSYEQYF. The CDR3 DNA follows: TGCAGCGTTGCTATAAAGGGGACGGGCAGTTACGAGCAGTACTTT. The chain couples TRBV29-1 to TRBJ1-6, with a weak D call TRBD1 (5 bases). CDR1 is SQVTM, CDR2 ANQGSEA, per germline. CDR3 length: 15 amino acids.

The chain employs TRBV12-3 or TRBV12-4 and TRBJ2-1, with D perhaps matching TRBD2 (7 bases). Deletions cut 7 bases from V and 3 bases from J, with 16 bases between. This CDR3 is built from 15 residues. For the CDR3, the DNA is TGTGCCAGCACCAGAGGGAGGGGGTACTACAATGAGCAGTTCTTC. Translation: CASTRGRGYYNEQFF.

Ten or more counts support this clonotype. CDR3 in DNA: TGTGCCAGCAGTGAATTGAATGAGCAGTTCTTC. This sequence encodes CASSELNEQFF. The chain links TRBV2 to TRBJ2-1; the D is unclear. The ends were cut back, 2 bases at V and 7 bases at J, with 3 bases in the middle. CDR1 is SNHLY and CDR2 is FYNNEI in the germline V gene. The CDR3 spans 11 residues.

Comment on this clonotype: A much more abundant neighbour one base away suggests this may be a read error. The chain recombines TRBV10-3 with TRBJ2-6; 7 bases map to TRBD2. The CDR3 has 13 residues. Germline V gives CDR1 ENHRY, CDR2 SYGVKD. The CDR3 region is CAIILHGRLHIRF. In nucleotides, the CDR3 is TGTGCCATCATTCTCCACGGGAGGCTACACATTCGGTTC.

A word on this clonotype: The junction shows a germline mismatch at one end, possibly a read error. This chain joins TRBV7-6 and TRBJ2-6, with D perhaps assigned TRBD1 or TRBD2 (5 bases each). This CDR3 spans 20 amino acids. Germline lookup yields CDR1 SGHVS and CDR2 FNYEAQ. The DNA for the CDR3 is TGTGCTAGCAGCTTAGAGGGTATGAAGGACACCCGGCCCTGGGCCAACGTCCTGACTTTC. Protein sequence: CASSLEGMKDTRPWANVLTF.

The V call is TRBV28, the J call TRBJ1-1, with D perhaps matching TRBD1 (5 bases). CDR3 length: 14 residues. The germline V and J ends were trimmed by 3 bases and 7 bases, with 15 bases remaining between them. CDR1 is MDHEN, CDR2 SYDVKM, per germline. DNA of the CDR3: TGTGCCAGCAGTTTGGACTGGGGGAGAGGTGAAGCTTTCTTT. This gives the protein CASSLDWGRGEAFF.

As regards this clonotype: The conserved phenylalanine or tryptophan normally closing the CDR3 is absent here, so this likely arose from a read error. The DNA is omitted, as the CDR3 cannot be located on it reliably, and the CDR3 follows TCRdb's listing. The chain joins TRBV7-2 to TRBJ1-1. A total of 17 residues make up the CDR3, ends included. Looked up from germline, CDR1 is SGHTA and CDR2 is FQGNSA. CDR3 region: CASRKDPSRQETQYFGQ.

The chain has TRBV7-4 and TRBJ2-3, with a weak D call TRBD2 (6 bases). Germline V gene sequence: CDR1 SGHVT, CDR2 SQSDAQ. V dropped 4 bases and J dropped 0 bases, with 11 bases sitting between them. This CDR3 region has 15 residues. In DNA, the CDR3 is TGTGCCAGCAGCTCACTTGGACTAAGCACAGATACGCAGTATTTT. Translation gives CASSSLGLSTDTQYF.

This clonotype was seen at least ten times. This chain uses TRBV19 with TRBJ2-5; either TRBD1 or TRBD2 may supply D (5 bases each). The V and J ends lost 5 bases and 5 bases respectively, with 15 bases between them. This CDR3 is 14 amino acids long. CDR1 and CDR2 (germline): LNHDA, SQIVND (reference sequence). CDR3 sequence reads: CASSGTRRVETQYF. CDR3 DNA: TGTGCCAGTAGTGGGACCCGCAGGGTTGAGACCCAGTACTTC.

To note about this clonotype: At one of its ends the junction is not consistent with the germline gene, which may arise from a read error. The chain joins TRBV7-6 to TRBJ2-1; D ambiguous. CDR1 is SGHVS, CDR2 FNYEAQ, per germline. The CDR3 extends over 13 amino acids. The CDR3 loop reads CASSTDFYNEQFF. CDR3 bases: TGTGCTAGCAGCACAGACTTTTACAATGAGCAGTTCTTC.

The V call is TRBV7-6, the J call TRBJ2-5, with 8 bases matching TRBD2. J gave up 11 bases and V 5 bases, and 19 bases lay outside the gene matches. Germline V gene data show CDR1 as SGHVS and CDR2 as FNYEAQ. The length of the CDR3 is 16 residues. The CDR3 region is CASSPSGGRLVDEQYF. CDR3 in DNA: TGTGCCAGCAGCCCCTCCGGCGGGAGGTTGGTGGATGAGCAGTACTTC.

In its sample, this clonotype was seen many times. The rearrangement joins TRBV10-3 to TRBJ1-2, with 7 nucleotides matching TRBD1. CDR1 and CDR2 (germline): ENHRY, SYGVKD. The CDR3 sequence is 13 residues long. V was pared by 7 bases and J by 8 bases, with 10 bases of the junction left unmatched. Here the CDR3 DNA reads TGTGCCATCACCCCGACAGAGACAGGGGGCTACACCTTC. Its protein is CAITPTETGGYTF.

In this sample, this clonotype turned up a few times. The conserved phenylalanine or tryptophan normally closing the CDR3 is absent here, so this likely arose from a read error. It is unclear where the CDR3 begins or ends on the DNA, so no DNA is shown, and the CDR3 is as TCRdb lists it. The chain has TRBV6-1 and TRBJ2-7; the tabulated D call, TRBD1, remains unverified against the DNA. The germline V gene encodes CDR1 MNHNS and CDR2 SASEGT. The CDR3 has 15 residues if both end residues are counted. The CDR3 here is CASSSDRGRRYTFGS.

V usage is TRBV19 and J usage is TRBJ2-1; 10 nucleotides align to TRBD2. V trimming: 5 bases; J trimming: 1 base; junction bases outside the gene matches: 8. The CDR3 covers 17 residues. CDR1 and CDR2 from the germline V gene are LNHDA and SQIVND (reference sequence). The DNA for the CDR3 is TGTGCCAGTAGTTCCGAAGGACTAGCGGAATCCTACAATGAGCAGTTCTTC. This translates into CASSSEGLAESYNEQFF.

CDR3 bases: TGTGCCAGCAGCCTTGGGCCTAACCTCTATGGCTACACCTTC. Protein: CASSLGPNLYGYTF. The J gene is TRBJ1-2, the V gene TRBV7-3; D is unclear. Per germline, CDR1 SGHTA and CDR2 FQGTGA. CDR3 size: 14 residues. Trimming shortened V by 5 bases and J by 4 bases, and 14 bases separated the two germline ends.

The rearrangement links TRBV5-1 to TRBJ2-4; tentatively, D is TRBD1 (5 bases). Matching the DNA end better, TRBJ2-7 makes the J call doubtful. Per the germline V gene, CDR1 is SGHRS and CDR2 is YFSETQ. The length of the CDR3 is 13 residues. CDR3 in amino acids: CASSHNQGYEQYF. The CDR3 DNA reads TGCGCCAGCAGCCATAACCAGGGCTACGAGCAGTACTTC.

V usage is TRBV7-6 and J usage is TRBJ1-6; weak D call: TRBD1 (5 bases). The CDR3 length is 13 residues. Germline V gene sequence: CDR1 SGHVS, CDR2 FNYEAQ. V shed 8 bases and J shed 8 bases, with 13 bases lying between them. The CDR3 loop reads CASRRQIDSPLHF. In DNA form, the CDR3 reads TGTGCCAGCCGGCGACAGATCGATTCACCCCTCCACTTT.

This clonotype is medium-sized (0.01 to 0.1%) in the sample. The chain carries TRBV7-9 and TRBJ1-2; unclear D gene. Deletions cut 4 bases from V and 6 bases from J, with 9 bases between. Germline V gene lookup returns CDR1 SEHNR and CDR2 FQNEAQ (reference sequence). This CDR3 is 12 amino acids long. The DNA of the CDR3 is TGTGCCAGCAGCTCCCAGGTGGATGGCTACACCTTC. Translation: CASSSQVDGYTF.

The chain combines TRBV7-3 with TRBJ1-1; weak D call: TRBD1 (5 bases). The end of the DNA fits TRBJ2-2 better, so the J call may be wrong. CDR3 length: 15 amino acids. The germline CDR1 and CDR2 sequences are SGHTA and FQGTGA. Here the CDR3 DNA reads TGTGCCAGCAGCTTAACCCAGGGTAGCACCGGGGAGCTGTTTTTT. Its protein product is CASSLTQGSTGELFF.

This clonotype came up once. The CDR3 sequence: CASSLRGGGANVLTF. In DNA form, the CDR3 reads TGTGCCAGCAGTTTAAGGGGAGGTGGGGCCAACGTCCTGACTTTC. The gene calls are TRBV12-3 or TRBV12-4 and TRBJ2-6; a possible D gene is TRBD2 (6 bases). With 2 bases removed from V and 3 bases from J, the gap between germline ends came to 8 bases. The CDR3 runs 15 residues.

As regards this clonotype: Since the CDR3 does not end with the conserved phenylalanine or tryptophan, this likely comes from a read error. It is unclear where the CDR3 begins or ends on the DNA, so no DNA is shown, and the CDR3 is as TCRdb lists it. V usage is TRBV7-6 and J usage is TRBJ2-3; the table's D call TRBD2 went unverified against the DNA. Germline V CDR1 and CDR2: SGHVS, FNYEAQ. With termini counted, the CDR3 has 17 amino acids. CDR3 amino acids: CASSPTSGGYNEQFFGP.